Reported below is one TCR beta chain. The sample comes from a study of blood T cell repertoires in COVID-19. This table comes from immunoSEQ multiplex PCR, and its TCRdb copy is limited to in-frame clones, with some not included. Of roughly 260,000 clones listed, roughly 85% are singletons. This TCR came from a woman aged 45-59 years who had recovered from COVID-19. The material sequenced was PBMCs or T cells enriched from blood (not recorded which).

The CDR3 DNA follows: TGTGCCAGCAAGAGACAGGGAAGTCGGTTCTACGAGCAGTACTTC. Protein: CASKRQGSRFYEQYF. The V gene is TRBV6-5, the J gene TRBJ2-7; TRBD1 matches at 7 bases. Losses at the gene ends were 7 bases for V and 3 bases for J; bases not matched to a gene: 12. This CDR3 spans 15 amino acids. CDR1 and CDR2 (germline): MNHEY, SVGAGI.